Listed below are T cell receptor beta chains from one sample, sequenced in a study of CD8+CD57+ T cells in acquired aplastic anemia. One entry per CDR3 protein, called by TCRdb with MiXCR from the reads. Altogether some 170,000 distinct CDR3 sequences are present, 63% being singletons, with the ten largest covering more than 40%. Sequenced sample: sorted CD4+, CD8+, or CD8+CD57+ T cells (not recorded which) from PBMCs. The receptors were gathered from a human donor with aplastic anemia. Both conserved end residues are part of each CDR3. D genes are given only for firm matches. Some rows have no size entry. The others give once, few or many, or a class for an expanded clone.

v_call,j_call,d_call,clone_size,cdr3_length,cdr3_nt,cdr3_aa
TRBV19,TRBJ2-5,TRBD1,NA,15,TGTGCCAGTAGTATACAGGGACAGGGGATACAGACCCAGTACTTC,CASSIQGQGIQTQYF
TRBV20-1,TRBJ1-1,NA,once,11,TGCAGTGTTAGGTCCGGGACTGAAGCTTTCTTT,CSVRSGTEAFF
TRBV19,TRBJ1-1,NA,many,14,TGTGCCAGTAGGGGATCCGGGACACACACTGAAGCTTTCTTT,CASRGSGTHTEAFF
TRBV12-3/TRBV12-4,TRBJ2-1,TRBD2,NA,15,TGTGCCAGCAGTTTCCGGGGGGGTCAAAACAATGAGCAGTTCTTC,CASSFRGGQNNEQFF
TRBV11-3,TRBJ2-7,TRBD1,once,14,TGTGCCAGCAGCTCGAGGGGGCAGGCCTACGAGCAGTACTTC,CASSSRGQAYEQYF
TRBV30,TRBJ2-7,TRBD2,many,13,TGTGCCGGACTAGCGGGGGGAGACTACGAGCAGTACTTC,CAGLAGGDYEQYF
TRBV2,TRBJ2-7,TRBD1,once,17,TGTGCCAGCAGTGCTACCGGGGACAGGGGAGTTTGGGACGAGCAGTACTTC,CASSATGDRGVWDEQYF
TRBV19,TRBJ2-6,TRBD1,NA,18,TGTGCCAGTAGTACCCGCCGGGACAGGGGCCCTGGGGCCAACGTCCTGACTTTC,CASSTRRDRGPGANVLTF
TRBV19,TRBJ1-2,NA,NA,13,TGTGCCACCAACTCAAGGGGGGACTATGGCTACACCTTC,CATNSRGDYGYTF
TRBV7-2,TRBJ1-5,TRBD1,NA,14,TGTGCCAGCCGACAGGGAAATAGCAATCAGCCCCAGCATTTT,CASRQGNSNQPQHF
TRBV4-2,TRBJ2-6,NA,many,15,TGTGCCAGCAGCCAAGAAGACAGTGGGGCCAACGTCCTGACTTTC,CASSQEDSGANVLTF
TRBV27,TRBJ1-5,NA,NA,15,TGTGCCAGCAGTCCCCGGGGCCGGGGGAATCAGCCCCAGCATTTT,CASSPRGRGNQPQHF
TRBV19,TRBJ2-3,NA,many,11,TGTGCCAGTGGATTTACAGATACGCAGTATTTT,CASGFTDTQYF
TRBV25-1,TRBJ2-1,NA,many,14,TGTGCCAGCAGTCCCCCAGGGCGGGGAAATGAGCAGTTCTTC,CASSPPGRGNEQFF
TRBV24-1,TRBJ1-5,NA,NA,12,TGTGCCACCAGTGATTTAGTCCCTGTTTTCTATTTT,CATSDLVPVFYF
TRBV7-8,TRBJ2-7,TRBD2,NA,16,TGTGCCAGCAGCTTAAGTCTAGCGGTTCTCTCCTACGAGCAGTACTTC,CASSLSLAVLSYEQYF
TRBV24-1,TRBJ2-3,NA,NA,12,TGTGCCACCAGCAGGAGCACAGATACGCAGTATTTT,CATSRSTDTQYF
TRBV7-3,TRBJ2-7,NA,NA,13,TGTGCCAGCGGGCCTACAGGCACCTCCGAGCAGTACTTC,CASGPTGTSEQYF
TRBV25-1,TRBJ2-3,NA,NA,12,TGTGCCAGCAGTTGGAGGGTGGATACGCAGTATTTT,CASSWRVDTQYF
TRBV5-1,TRBJ2-5,NA,NA,16,TGCGCCAGCAGCTTGGATAGCGGACAGGTCCAAGAGACCCAGTACTTC,CASSLDSGQVQETQYF
TRBV2,TRBJ1-1,TRBD1,many,13,TGTGCCGCCGGGGACAGGACGAACACTGAAGCTTTCTTT,CAAGDRTNTEAFF
TRBV2,TRBJ1-4,NA,NA,11,TGTGCCAGCCAGTTAGACGAAAAACTGTTTTTT,CASQLDEKLFF
TRBV6-1,TRBJ2-5,NA,many,16,TGTGCCAGCAGTGAATACTACAGGGAGATGCAAGAGACCCAGTACTTC,CASSEYYREMQETQYF
TRBV9,TRBJ2-1,NA,once,16,TGTGCCAGCACTGCACCGGACAGTTCCCACTTCAATGAGCAGTTCTTC,CASTAPDSSHFNEQFF
TRBV4-3,TRBJ1-1,NA,NA,15,TGCGCCAGCAGCCAAGACTGGGGACAGAACACTGAAGCTTTCTTT,CASSQDWGQNTEAFF
TRBV10-3,TRBJ2-7,NA,NA,14,TGTGCCATCAGTGAAATCTCAACAGGTAACGAGCAGTACTTC,CAISEISTGNEQYF
TRBV7-2,TRBJ2-7,NA,once,15,TGTGCCAGCAGCTTTGGTCGGGGCCCGTCCTACGAGCAGTACTTC,CASSFGRGPSYEQYF
TRBV4-2,TRBJ2-3,TRBD2,NA,18,TGTGCCAGCAGCCAAGAATGGAGAGCGGGAGGGCGGCCAGATACGCAGTATTTT,CASSQEWRAGGRPDTQYF
TRBV10-3,TRBJ1-1,NA,NA,12,TGTGCCATCCTCGATCCTAAAGGTGAAGCTTTCTTT,CAILDPKGEAFF
TRBV10-3,TRBJ1-5,NA,NA,14,TGTGCCATCAGTGAGTTACAGGGTAATCAGCCCCAGCATTTT,CAISELQGNQPQHF
TRBV10-2,TRBJ2-7,NA,once,15,TGTGCCAGCAGTTACTCGAAACAGGGTAACGGCGAGCAGTACTTC,CASSYSKQGNGEQYF
TRBV4-1,TRBJ2-7,NA,many,15,TGCGCCAGCAGCCAAGGGGGACGCAGCTCCTACGAGCAGTACTTC,CASSQGGRSSYEQYF
TRBV6-2/TRBV6-3,TRBJ1-2,NA,NA,14,TGTGCCAGCAGTTACTCGGCAGGCGGCTATGGCTACACCTTC,CASSYSAGGYGYTF
TRBV7-2,TRBJ1-4,NA,NA,16,TGTGCCAGCAGCAAAGAGCGGTTTAGGGCCAGTGAAAAACTGTCTTTT,CASSKERFRASEKLSF
TRBV10-1,TRBJ2-7,TRBD1,NA,13,TGCGCCAGCAGTGGGACCGACAGGGGGGATCAGTACTTC,CASSGTDRGDQYF
TRBV29-1,TRBJ1-1,NA,NA,14,TGCAGCGTTGACGGTACGGGACGACGCACTGAAGCTTTCTTT,CSVDGTGRRTEAFF
TRBV2,TRBJ2-1,NA,NA,12,TGTGCCAGCAGTGTAGGAGGCAATGAGCAGTTCTTC,CASSVGGNEQFF
TRBV20-1,TRBJ1-6,NA,NA,15,TGCAGTGCTAGACCTCTGGGGCGGGACGTGCAACCCCTCCACTTT,CSARPLGRDVQPLHF
TRBV2,TRBJ2-2,NA,NA,14,TGTGCCAGCAGCGTACTTACAACCACCGGGGAGCTGTTTTTT,CASSVLTTTGELFF
TRBV6-4,TRBJ1-5,NA,many,13,TGTGCCAGCAGTGAGGGGGACGGGCAGCCCCAGCATTTT,CASSEGDGQPQHF
TRBV7-3,TRBJ2-5,NA,NA,13,TGTGCCAGCAGCTTACTGGCGTTCGGGACCCAGTACTTC,CASSLLAFGTQYF
TRBV25-1,TRBJ1-5,NA,few,16,TGTGCCAGCTCCCCCTCCGACAGCGGGTATTGGCAGCCCCAGCATTTT,CASSPSDSGYWQPQHF
TRBV7-9,TRBJ2-7,TRBD2,NA,18,TGTGCCAGCAGCCAATTGGACCCGTGGATAACGGGGGGTTACGAGCAGTACTTC,CASSQLDPWITGGYEQYF
TRBV7-6,TRBJ2-1,NA,NA,17,TGTGCCAGCAGCTCAAGGAGGGGTAGCGGTGAGGGCAATGAGCAGTTCTTC,CASSSRRGSGEGNEQFF
TRBV5-1,TRBJ2-2,NA,NA,13,TGCGCCAGCAGCATCGATATTACCGGGGAGCTGTTTTTT,CASSIDITGELFF
TRBV7-6,TRBJ2-7,NA,medium-sized,12,TGTGCCAGCAGCCCCGGGGTGGGAGAGCAGTACTTC,CASSPGVGEQYF
TRBV7-2,TRBJ1-5,NA,once,15,TGTGCCAGCAGCCGTGACCTGTATAGCAATCAGCCCCAGCATTTT,CASSRDLYSNQPQHF
TRBV9,TRBJ2-3,TRBD2,NA,16,TGTGCCAGCAGCGCAACTAGTGGGGGGGGCACAGATACGCAGTATTTT,CASSATSGGGTDTQYF
TRBV20-1,TRBJ2-7,TRBD1,once,15,TGCAGTGCTAGACACACGGGACAGCCAAACTACGAGCAGTACTTC,CSARHTGQPNYEQYF
TRBV29-1,TRBJ2-7,NA,NA,11,TGCAGCGCCTCCGGCCCCTACGAGCAGTACTTC,CSASGPYEQYF
TRBV27,TRBJ2-2,NA,many,13,TGTGCCAGCAGTTCCTCACAGGTCGGGGAGCTGTTTTTT,CASSSSQVGELFF
TRBV9,TRBJ1-2,TRBD1,NA,16,TGTGCCAGCAGCGTAGTATCCGAGGACAGGGGGCCTGGCTACACCTTC,CASSVVSEDRGPGYTF
TRBV11-2,TRBJ2-7,NA,NA,11,TGTGCCAGCAGCTCCATCTACGAGCAGTACTTC,CASSSIYEQYF
TRBV19,TRBJ1-2,TRBD1,NA,13,TGTGCCAGTAGTATGGGACAGGGGACGGGCTACACCTTC,CASSMGQGTGYTF
TRBV12-5,TRBJ2-1,TRBD2,once,15,TGTGCTAGTGGTTTAGTAGCGGGGGGGTACAATGAGCAGTTCTTC,CASGLVAGGYNEQFF
TRBV2,TRBJ1-6,NA,NA,14,TGTGCCAGCAAAGGAGGAGTTACTAATTCACCCCTCCACTTT,CASKGGVTNSPLHF
TRBV7-2,TRBJ2-5,TRBD2,NA,15,TGTGCCAGCAGCTTTCTAGCGGGGGCCCAAGAGACCCAGTACTTC,CASSFLAGAQETQYF
TRBV6-4,TRBJ2-3,NA,few,14,TGTGCCAGCAGTGACCAAGGGGGCACAGATACGCAGTATTTT,CASSDQGGTDTQYF
TRBV2,TRBJ2-7,NA,many,17,TGTGCCAGCAGTGAATCCCCGCTCGGGACCCCATGGGGCGAGCAGTACTTC,CASSESPLGTPWGEQYF
TRBV5-1,TRBJ1-5,TRBD1,once,18,TGCGCCAGCAGCTACCAACTAGCGGGGACAGGCTTCAATCAGCCCCAGCATTTT,CASSYQLAGTGFNQPQHF